This passage covers 29 T cell receptor beta chains from one sample sequenced in a study of T-cell memory formation after mild COVID-19. TCRdb re-analysed the 5' RACE reads in MiXCR, keeping a single row per CDR3 protein. The profile covers about 400,000 distinct CDR3 sequences, with 23% appearing a single time and about an eighth taken by the ten largest. Sequencing input: PBMCs or a T cell subset sorted from them (not recorded which). Receptors originate from an adult woman who had mild COVID-19 (a few samples of this study predate the infection). Cell type and time point are not known.

This clonotype turned up a few times. A junction end diverges from the germline sequence, so it may reflect a read error. The genes are TRBV15 and TRBJ2-1; 12 bases agree with TRBD2. The CDR3 is 18 amino acids. Germline V gene sequence: CDR1 LNHNV, CDR2 YYDKDF (reference sequence). In DNA, the CDR3 is TGTGCCACCAGCAGGATAGGACTAGCGGGGCTCTCCTACAATGAGCAGTTATTC. Its translation is CATSRIGLAGLSYNEQLF.

The sample holds a few counts of this clonotype. The gene calls are TRBV15 and TRBJ2-7; the match to TRBD1 covers 10 bases. The CDR3 sequence is 15 residues long. V trimming: 0 bases; J trimming: 7 bases; junction bases outside the gene matches: 6. The germline V gene has CDR1 LNHNV and CDR2 YYDKDF (reference sequence). Here the CDR3 reads CATSRDRTGGSEQYF. The CDR3 nucleotides read TGTGCCACCAGCAGAGACCGGACAGGGGGAAGTGAGCAGTACTTC. The entire variable domain, with the rest obtained from reference TRBV15 and TRBJ2-7, is as follows: DAMVIQNPRYQVTQFGKPVTLSCSQTLNHNVMYWYQQKSSQAPKLLFHYYDKDFNNEADTPDNFQSRRPNTSFCFLDIRSPGLGDTAMYLCATSRDRTGGSEQYFGPGTRLTVT.

This clonotype has only a few counts. The rearrangement uses TRBV7-3 and TRBJ2-1; TRBD2 matches at 8 bases. J lost 9 bases, V lost 5 bases, and 15 bases had no gene match. This CDR3 spans 16 amino acids. Germline CDR1 and CDR2: SGHTA and FQGTGA. CDR3 loop: CASSLGGAGGLGEQFF. CDR3 nucleotides: TGTGCCAGCAGCCTAGGGGGGGCGGGAGGCCTCGGTGAGCAGTTCTTC.

The genes are TRBV5-1 and TRBJ2-1; 8 bases agree with TRBD1. The J segment lost 8 bases and the V segment lost 5 bases, leaving 18 bases of the junction unmatched. The CDR3 is made up of 17 amino acids. Germline CDR1 SGHRS, CDR2 YFSETQ. The CDR3 DNA reads as TGCGCCAGCAGACAGACAGGGGCCTCCCCCTACAATTATGAGCAGTTCTTC. This codes for CASRQTGASPYNYEQFF.

This clonotype has just a few counts. This CDR3 is CASSQVEGSRAFF. The CDR3 bases are TGCGCCAGCAGCCAAGTCGAGGGGTCTAGGGCTTTCTTT. The genes are TRBV4-1 and TRBJ1-1; TRBD1 might be the D (5 bases). Germline values: CDR1 MGHRA, CDR2 YSYEKL. The V end was cut by 1 base, the J end by 11 bases, with 14 bases between. CDR3 size: 13 residues.

This clonotype has a handful of counts. The chain joins TRBV19 to TRBJ2-3; D is perhaps TRBD1 or TRBD2 (6 bases each). Trimming removed 6 bases from V and 3 bases from J, with 13 bases in between. From germline, CDR1 is LNHDA and CDR2 SQIVND (reference sequence). This CDR3 region has 14 residues. For the CDR3, the DNA is TGTGCCAGTAGGTACCGGGGGCGAACAGATACGCAGTATTTT. Its protein product is CASRYRGRTDTQYF.

This chain joins TRBV12-3 or TRBV12-4 and TRBJ1-2; 10 bases map to TRBD1. This CDR3 spans 15 amino acids. After removal of 5 bases from V and 3 bases from J, the junction contained 6 bases not matched to a gene. CDR3 nucleotide sequence: TGTGCCAGCAGTCTGACAGGGGGCGCTGACTATGGCTACACCTTC. This translates into CASSLTGGADYGYTF.

This clonotype was recorded a few times. CDR3 protein: CASSALDEQFF. The CDR3 bases are TGTGCCAGCAGCGCTCTTGATGAGCAGTTCTTC. This rearrangement joins TRBV25-1 to TRBJ2-1, with no clear D. This CDR3 comprises 11 residues. CDR1 is MGHDK, CDR2 SYGVNS, per germline. Deletions cut 6 bases from V and 8 bases from J, with 8 bases between.

This chain joins TRBV7-9 and TRBJ1-2; D remains unclear. The germline gives CDR1 SEHNR, CDR2 FQNEAQ (reference sequence). Trimming stripped 5 bases from V and 8 bases from J, with 18 bases between. The length of the CDR3 is 14 residues. The CDR3 sequence is CASSNPDTYIGYTF. CDR3 bases: TGTGCCAGCAGCAACCCTGACACCTACATCGGCTACACCTTC. Full variable domain (remainder filled in from reference TRBV7-9 and TRBJ1-2): DTGVSQNPRHKITKRGQNVTFRCDPISEHNRLYWYRQTLGQGPEFLTYFQNEAQLEKSRLLSDRFSAERPKGSFSTLEIQRTEQGDSAMYLCASSNPDTYIGYTFGSGTRLTVV.

This clonotype was observed a few times. This chain links TRBV9 with TRBJ2-1; weak D call: TRBD1 (5 bases). This CDR3 has 17 residues. Trimming shortened V by 0 bases and J by 6 bases, and 19 bases separated the two germline ends. Looked up from germline, CDR1 is SGDLS and CDR2 is YYNGEE. The CDR3 loop is CASSVDPLLGPGNEQFF. The CDR3, as DNA: TGTGCCAGCAGCGTAGACCCCTTATTGGGGCCCGGCAATGAGCAGTTCTTC.

The chain uses TRBV9 and TRBJ1-1; 8 nucleotides align to TRBD1. The CDR3 has 16 residues. Germline assignment: CDR1 SGDLS and CDR2 YYNGEE. Trimming removed 0 bases from V and 4 bases from J; junction bases left unmatched: 8. CDR3 region: CASSVVTGALSTEAFF. The DNA of the CDR3 is TGTGCCAGCAGCGTAGTGACAGGGGCGCTGAGCACTGAAGCTTTCTTT. Variable domain in full (rest from reference TRBV9 and TRBJ1-1): DSGVTQTPKHLITATGQRVTLRCSPRSGDLSVYWYQQSLDQGLQFLIQYYNGEERAKGNILERFSAQQFPDLHSELNLSSLELGDSALYFCASSVVTGALSTEAFFGQGTRLTVV.

V gene TRBV7-9 combines with J gene TRBJ2-1; 7 nucleotides align to TRBD2. The germline V gene encodes CDR1 SEHNR and CDR2 FQNEAQ (reference sequence). Germline trimming cut 2 bases from V and 5 bases from J; bases unmatched to any gene: 9. The CDR3 is 16 amino acids. The CDR3 protein is CASSLSFSGNHNEQFF. CDR3 bases: TGTGCCAGCAGCTTAAGTTTCAGCGGGAACCACAATGAGCAGTTCTTC.

This clonotype appeared a few times. This chain links TRBV6-2 or TRBV6-3 with TRBJ2-5, with 9 bases that match TRBD2. After removal of 2 bases from V and 1 base from J, the junction contained 11 bases not matched to a gene. The CDR3 is 18 residues long. Germline V gene data show CDR1 as MNHEY and CDR2 as SVGEGT. The CDR3, as DNA: TGTGCCAGCAGTTACCGGATAGCGGGAGAAGATTTCCAAGAGACCCAGTACTTC. Its protein is CASSYRIAGEDFQETQYF.

This clonotype was picked up a small number of times. The chain uses TRBV6-5 and TRBJ2-5; 9 bases are shared with TRBD2. The germline V gene has CDR1 MNHEY and CDR2 SVGAGI. This CDR3 has 14 residues. J gave up 2 bases and V 6 bases, and 4 bases lay outside the gene matches. The CDR3 sequence is CASSQREVQETQYF. CDR3 in DNA: TGTGCCAGCAGCCAGCGGGAGGTACAAGAGACCCAGTACTTC.

V and J are TRBV13 and TRBJ1-2; 8 bases map to TRBD1. Germline V gives CDR1 PRHDT, CDR2 FYEKMQ (reference sequence). After removal of 3 bases from V and 0 bases from J, the junction contained 6 bases not matched to a gene. This CDR3 contains 16 residues. Written as DNA, the CDR3 is TGTGCCAGCAGCTTGGGACAGGCGCCCGCTAACTATGGCTACACCTTC. The encoded protein is CASSLGQAPANYGYTF.

This clonotype was seen only a few times. This chain uses TRBV29-1 with TRBJ2-2; 9 nucleotides line up with TRBD2. V shed 3 bases and J 2 bases; nucleotides not matched to a gene: 4. The CDR3 loop spans 15 amino acids. Germline V lookup: CDR1 SQVTM, CDR2 ANQGSEA. The chain's CDR3 is CSVEQAGGNTGELFF. The CDR3 DNA reads as TGCAGCGTTGAGCAAGCGGGAGGCAACACCGGGGAGCTGTTTTTT.

The chain recombines TRBV29-1 with TRBJ2-7; no reliable D call. V lost 3 bases and J lost 2, with 14 bases in between. Germline V gene data show CDR1 as SQVTM and CDR2 as ANQGSEA. The CDR3 loop spans 14 amino acids. CDR3 in DNA: TGCAGCGTTGAGTCCCCCAGGCGGCCCTACGAGCAGTACTTC. Its translation: CSVESPRRPYEQYF.

This sequence joins TRBV7-3 and TRBJ2-1, with 11 bases lining up with TRBD2. There are 17 residues in the CDR3. Germline loops: CDR1 SGHTA, CDR2 FQGTGA. V shed 2 bases and J 13 bases; nucleotides not matched to a gene: 16. The CDR3 loop reads CASSLSGTSGPFSFQFF. The CDR3 DNA follows: TGTGCCAGCAGCTTATCCGGGACTAGCGGACCGTTTTCTTTTCAGTTCTTC.

This clonotype was seen only a few times. This chain joins TRBV5-6 and TRBJ1-4, with TRBD1 as a possible D gene (5 bases). Germline CDR1 SGHDT, CDR2 YYEEEE. This CDR3 spans 15 amino acids. The V and J ends lost 2 bases and 8 bases respectively, with 16 bases between them. CDR3 sequence: CASSFLGSRGEKLFF. CDR3 bases: TGTGCCAGCAGCTTCTTGGGCAGCCGGGGCGAAAAACTGTTTTTT.

This clonotype showed up just a few times. The chain combines TRBV20-1 with TRBJ2-7; possible D gene TRBD1, 6 bases. The CDR3 is 12 amino acids. Germline CDR1 DFQATT, CDR2 SNEGSKA (reference sequence). V was cut by 4 bases and J by 5 bases, with 12 bases left in between. In nucleotides, the CDR3 is TGCAGTGCTACGTTAACAGGGAACGAGCAGTACTTC. Protein: CSATLTGNEQYF.

The chain combines TRBV24-1 with TRBJ2-5, with 8 bases identical to TRBD1. V lost 4 bases and J lost 5; bases outside the gene matches: 11. The CDR3 consists of 16 residues. CDR1 is KGHDR, CDR2 SFDVKD, per germline. CDR3 sequence: CATSDSGQGKKETQYF. The CDR3 bases are TGTGCCACCAGTGACTCTGGACAGGGAAAAAAGGAGACCCAGTACTTC.

This clonotype showed up just a few times. The chain carries TRBV3-1 and TRBJ2-7; D is unresolved. This CDR3 comprises 13 residues. The V end was cut by 0 bases, the J end by 4 bases, with 7 bases between. Germline V gene data show CDR1 as LGHDT and CDR2 as YNNKEL (reference sequence). The CDR3: CASSQDMAYEQYF. The CDR3 DNA is TGTGCCAGCAGCCAAGATATGGCTTACGAGCAGTACTTC.

This clonotype was detected ten times or more. The rearrangement links TRBV3-1 to TRBJ1-1; D gene ambiguous. From germline, CDR1 is LGHDT and CDR2 YNNKEL (reference sequence). There are 13 residues in the CDR3. Between the trimmed V and J ends, which lost 0 bases and 7 bases, there was a span of 9 bases. The CDR3: CASSQDRYGEAFF. The CDR3 coding sequence is TGTGCCAGCAGCCAAGACCGATACGGTGAAGCTTTCTTT. Together with reference TRBV3-1 and TRBJ1-1, the CDR3 gives the full variable domain: DTAVSQTPKYLVTQMGNDKSIKCEQNLGHDTMYWYKQDSKKFLKIMFSYNNKELIINETVPNRFSPKSPDKAHLNLHINSLELGDSAVYFCASSQDRYGEAFFGQGTRLTVV.

The chain is built from TRBV24-1 and TRBJ2-2; 10 bases are shared with TRBD1. The length of the CDR3 is 15 residues. Germline trimming cut 7 bases from V and 5 bases from J; bases unmatched to any gene: 6. From germline, CDR1 is KGHDR and CDR2 SFDVKD. The DNA for the CDR3 is TGTGCCACCAGAACCGGGACAGGGGAAACCGGGGAGCTGTTTTTT. Amino acids: CATRTGTGETGELFF.

The table lists this clonotype with a few counts. This chain joins TRBV5-1 and TRBJ2-1, with a tentative D call TRBD2 (5 bases). CDR3 length: 12 amino acids. V shed 1 base and J shed 9 bases, with 8 bases lying between them. Germline V CDR1 and CDR2: SGHRS, YFSETQ. The CDR3 nucleotides are TGCGCCAGCAGCTTGCCAGCGGCTGAGCAGTTCTTC. It encodes CASSLPAAEQFF.

The chain couples TRBV4-3 to TRBJ2-1, with D perhaps matching TRBD2 (6 bases). Germline CDR1 LGHNA, CDR2 YSLEER. This CDR3 region has 14 residues. V was clipped by 2 bases and J by 4 bases, with 9 bases between them. CDR3 in DNA: TGCGCCAGCAGCCAAAATAGCGGATACAATGAGCAGTTCTTC. It specifies CASSQNSGYNEQFF.

The chain uses TRBV7-8 and TRBJ2-3; TRBD2 aligns across 14 bases. This CDR3 has 16 residues. In germline, CDR1 is SGHVS, CDR2 FQNEAQ. V lost 1 base, J lost 5 bases, and 2 bases stayed unmatched. The CDR3 region has the DNA TGTGCCAGCAGCTTAGGACTAGCGGGGGGGTTAGATACGCAGTATTTT. Residues: CASSLGLAGGLDTQYF.

This chain connects TRBV6-4 to TRBJ2-1, with 9 bases aligning to TRBD2. Germline loops: CDR1 MRHNA, CDR2 SNTAGT. The CDR3 length is 16 residues. Trimming took 6 bases from V and 9 from J; bases not matched to a gene: 15. The CDR3 sequence: CASSARWERGEGEQFF. The CDR3 DNA is TGTGCCAGCAGCGCCCGTTGGGAGCGGGGGGAGGGTGAGCAGTTCTTC.

This chain joins TRBV4-3 and TRBJ2-7; either TRBD1 or TRBD2 may supply D (5 bases each). The CDR3 spans 15 residues. Per the germline V gene, CDR1 is LGHNA and CDR2 is YSLEER. Trimming removed 1 base at V and 0 bases at J, with 10 bases between. CDR3 amino acids: CASSQAVGASYEQYF. The DNA of the CDR3 is TGCGCCAGCAGCCAAGCTGTCGGGGCCTCCTACGAGCAGTACTTC.